This T cell receptor beta chain is drawn from a study of identical twins. Study results and caveats: Monozygotic twin pairs showed more out-of-frame TCR alpha sharing than models estimated.

TCRdb reanalysed the 5' RACE reads using MiXCR and keeps one entry per CDR3 protein. Seen here are 1.5 million to 2 million distinct CDR3 sequences, about 32% observed once, and the top ten hold about 0.27%. This clonotype has just a few counts. Its antigen is still unknown. The germline CDR1 and CDR2 sequences are DFQATT and SNEGSKA (reference sequence). The V and J ends lost 3 bases and 5 bases respectively, with 17 bases between them. The length of the CDR3 is 15 residues. This TCR was recovered from a newborn girl in good health. The chain employs TRBV20-1 and TRBJ2-4; D perhaps matches TRBD2 (5 bases). The sequenced sample consisted of cord blood. The CDR3 loop reads CSASVPPEAQNIQYF. CDR3 coding DNA: TGCAGTGCTAGTGTGCCCCCGGAGGCCCAAAACATTCAGTACTTC.